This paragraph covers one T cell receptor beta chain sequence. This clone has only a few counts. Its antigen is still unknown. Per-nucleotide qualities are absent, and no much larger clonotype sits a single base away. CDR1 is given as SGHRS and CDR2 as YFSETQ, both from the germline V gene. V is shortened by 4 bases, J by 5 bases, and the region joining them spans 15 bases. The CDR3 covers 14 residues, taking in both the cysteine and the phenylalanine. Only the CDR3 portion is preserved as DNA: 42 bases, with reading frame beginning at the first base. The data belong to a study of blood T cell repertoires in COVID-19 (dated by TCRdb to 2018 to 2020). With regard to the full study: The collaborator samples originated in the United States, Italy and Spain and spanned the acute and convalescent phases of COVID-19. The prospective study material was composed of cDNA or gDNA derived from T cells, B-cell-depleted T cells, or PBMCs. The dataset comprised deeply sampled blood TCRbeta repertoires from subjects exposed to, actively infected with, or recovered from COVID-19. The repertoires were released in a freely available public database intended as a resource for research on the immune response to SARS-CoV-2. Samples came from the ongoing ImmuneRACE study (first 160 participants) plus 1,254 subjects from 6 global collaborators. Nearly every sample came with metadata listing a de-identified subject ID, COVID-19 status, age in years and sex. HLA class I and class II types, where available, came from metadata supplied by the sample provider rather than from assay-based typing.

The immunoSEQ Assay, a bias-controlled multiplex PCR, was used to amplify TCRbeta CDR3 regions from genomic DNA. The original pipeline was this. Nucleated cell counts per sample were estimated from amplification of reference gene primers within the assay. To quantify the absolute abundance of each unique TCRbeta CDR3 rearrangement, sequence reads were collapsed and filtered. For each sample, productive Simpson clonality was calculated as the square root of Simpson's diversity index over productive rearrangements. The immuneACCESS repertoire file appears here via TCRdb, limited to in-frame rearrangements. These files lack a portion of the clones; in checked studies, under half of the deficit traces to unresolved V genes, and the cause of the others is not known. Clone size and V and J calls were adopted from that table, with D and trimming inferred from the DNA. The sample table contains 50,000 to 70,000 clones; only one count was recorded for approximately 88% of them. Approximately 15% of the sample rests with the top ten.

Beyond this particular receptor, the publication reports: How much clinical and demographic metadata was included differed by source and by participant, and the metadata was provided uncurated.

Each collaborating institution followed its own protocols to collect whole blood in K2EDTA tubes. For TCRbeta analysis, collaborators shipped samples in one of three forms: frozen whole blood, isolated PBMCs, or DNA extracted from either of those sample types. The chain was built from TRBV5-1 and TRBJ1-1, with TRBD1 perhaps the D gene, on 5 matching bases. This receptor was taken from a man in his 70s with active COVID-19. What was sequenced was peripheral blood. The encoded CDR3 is CASSAAQGWTEAFF. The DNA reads TGCGCCAGCAGCGCTGCTCAGGGTTGGACTGAAGCTTTCTTT.